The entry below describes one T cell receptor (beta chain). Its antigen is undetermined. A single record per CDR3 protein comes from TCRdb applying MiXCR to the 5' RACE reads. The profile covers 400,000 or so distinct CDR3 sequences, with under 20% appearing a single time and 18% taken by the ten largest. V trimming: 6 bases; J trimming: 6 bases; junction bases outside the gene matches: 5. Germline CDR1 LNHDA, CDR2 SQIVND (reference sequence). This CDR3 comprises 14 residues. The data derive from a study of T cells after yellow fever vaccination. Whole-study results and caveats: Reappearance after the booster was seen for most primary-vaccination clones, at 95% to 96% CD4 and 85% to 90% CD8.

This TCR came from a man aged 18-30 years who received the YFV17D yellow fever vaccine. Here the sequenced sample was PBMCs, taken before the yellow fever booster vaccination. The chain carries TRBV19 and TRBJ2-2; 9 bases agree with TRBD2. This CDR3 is CASRRLAESGELFF. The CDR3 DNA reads TGTGCCAGTAGAAGACTAGCGGAATCCGGGGAGCTGTTTTTT.